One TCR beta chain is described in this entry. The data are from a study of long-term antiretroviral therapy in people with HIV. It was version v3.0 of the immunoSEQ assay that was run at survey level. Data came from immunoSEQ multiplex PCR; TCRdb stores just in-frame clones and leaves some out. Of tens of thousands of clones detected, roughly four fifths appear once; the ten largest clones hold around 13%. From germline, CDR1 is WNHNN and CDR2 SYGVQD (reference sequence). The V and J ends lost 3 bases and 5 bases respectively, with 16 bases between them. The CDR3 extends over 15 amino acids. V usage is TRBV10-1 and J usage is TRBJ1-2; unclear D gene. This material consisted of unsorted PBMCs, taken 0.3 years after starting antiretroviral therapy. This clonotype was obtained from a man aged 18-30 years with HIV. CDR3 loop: CASSDHRLPGYGYTF. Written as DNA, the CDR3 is TGCGCCAGCAGTGACCACCGATTACCCGGATATGGCTACACCTTC.